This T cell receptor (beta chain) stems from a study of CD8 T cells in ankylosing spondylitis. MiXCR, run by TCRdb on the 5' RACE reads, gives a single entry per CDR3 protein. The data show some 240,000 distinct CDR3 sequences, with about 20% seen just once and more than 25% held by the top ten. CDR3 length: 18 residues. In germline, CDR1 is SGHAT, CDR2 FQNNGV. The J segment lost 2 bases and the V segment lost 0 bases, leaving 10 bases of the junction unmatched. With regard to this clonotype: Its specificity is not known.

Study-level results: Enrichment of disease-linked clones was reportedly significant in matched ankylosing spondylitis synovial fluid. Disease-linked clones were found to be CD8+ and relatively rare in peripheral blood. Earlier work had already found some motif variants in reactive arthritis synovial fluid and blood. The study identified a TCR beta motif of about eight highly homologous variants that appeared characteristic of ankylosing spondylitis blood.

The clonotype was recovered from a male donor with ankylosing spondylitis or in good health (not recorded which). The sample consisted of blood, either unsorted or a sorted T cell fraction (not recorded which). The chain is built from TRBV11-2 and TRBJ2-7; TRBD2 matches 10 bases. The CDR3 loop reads CASSLDALAGKGAYEQYF. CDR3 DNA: TGTGCCAGCAGCTTAGACGCACTAGCGGGAAAGGGGGCCTACGAGCAGTACTTC.